The T cell receptor (beta chain) under discussion was sequenced for a study of T-cell reconstitution after alpha-beta-depleted transplantation in children. Library preparation (for TCRbeta) was performed with unique molecular identifiers. MiXCR was run by TCRdb on the PCR reads, yielding one entry per CDR3 protein. The sample has some 460,000 distinct CDR3 sequences; 15% to 20% are singletons. This TCR was recovered from a boy under three years old who had a stem cell transplant for Wiskott-Aldrich syndrome, so the T cells may come from the graft donor. Sample: PBMCs, mostly from graft donor cells, taken 360 days after TCRalphabeta/CD19-depleted stem cell transplant.

CDR3 nucleotide sequence: TGTGCCAGCAGCTTTACAGGGGTTGCCACTGAAGCTTTCTTT. Encoded protein: CASSFTGVATEAFF. The chain joins TRBV5-6 to TRBJ1-1; 7 bases agree with TRBD1. Looked up from germline, CDR1 is SGHDT and CDR2 is YYEEEE. Trimming at V came to 2 bases and at J to 4 bases, leaving 5 bases not matched to a gene. The CDR3 has 14 amino acids.